The clone carrying this TCR beta chain was picked up a small number of times. This sample is drawn from a study of memory CD4+ T cells and cytomegalovirus serostatus. CDR3 length: 15 amino acids. Germline trimming cut 10 bases from V and 2 bases from J; bases unmatched to any gene: 6. Per the germline V gene, CDR1 is LNHDA and CDR2 is SQIVND (reference sequence). The sort gate was single viable CD3+CD4+CD8-CD45RO+ cells for memory CD4+ T cells. The protocol was immunoSEQ multiplex PCR, while the TCRdb copy is restricted to in-frame clones and leaves out a portion. The data show roughly 48,000 clones, with 80% to 85% seen just once and around 1.5% held by the top ten.

The genes are TRBV19 and TRBJ1-6; 9 positions agree with TRBD1. The sequence came from an adult in good health and CMV-seropositive. Sequencing was carried out using memory CD4+ T cells from blood. CDR3 in DNA: TGTGCCACTGCGGACAGGGGCGCCTATAATTCACCCCTCCACTTT. Protein product: CATADRGAYNSPLHF.